This T cell receptor (beta chain) was recovered during a study of T cell clonality in common variable immunodeficiency. Whole-study findings and limits: CVID patient heterogeneity limited repertoire-clinical complication correlations. TCRbeta clonality was increased in CVID versus healthy controls.

This clone showed up many times. Its target is unknown. One junction end disagrees with the germline gene, perhaps due to a read error. The CDR3 end is not reached by the read, which stops 3 residues before it; the germline J gene fills it in. The V gene's germline CDR1 is SSHAT and CDR2 FNYEAQ (reference sequence). This CDR3 is built from 18 residues. The assay was immunoSEQ multiplex PCR, and TCRdb's table has in-frame clones only and misses some. The repertoire consists of some 38,000 clones, none detected only once. This chain connects TRBV7-7 to TRBJ2-1; 10 bases are shared with TRBD2. The sequencing sample was made of peripheral blood mononuclear cells. This receptor was identified in a person aged 18 to 70 in good health. The DNA read from the CDR3 is TGTGCTAGCAGCTTAGGGGGGGCTAGCGGGAGTTCTTACAATGAG. Its protein is CASSLGGASGSSYNE. The full CDR3 reads CASSLGGASGSSYNEQFF.